The entry below gives a single T cell receptor (beta chain) sequence along with its context. Its antigen is unknown. The CDR3 runs to 14 residues. Germline V gene sequence: CDR1 SGHRS, CDR2 YFSETQ. Trimming cost V 2 bases and J 2 bases, with 10 bases left between them. This entry is derived from a study of cytomegalovirus exposure and HLA in healthy donors. Study-level results: Presence/absence results assume similar sequencing depth per donor, which may not hold. There were some public TCRs occurring in many donors, but most TCR sequences were rare.

Primers for the PCR totalled 60 Vbeta and 13 Jbeta. The assay was immunoSEQ multiplex PCR, and TCRdb's table has in-frame clones only and misses some. The data show 90,000 to 150,000 clones, about 16% seen once. The chain has TRBV5-1 and TRBJ2-5; possibly TRBD2 for D (5 bases). The sequenced material came from PBMCs. This TCR derives from a young woman in good health and CMV-seronegative. CDR3 DNA sequence: TGCGCCAGCAGCTTACCTTCGGGGCAAGAGACCCAGTACTTC. Protein product: CASSLPSGQETQYF.